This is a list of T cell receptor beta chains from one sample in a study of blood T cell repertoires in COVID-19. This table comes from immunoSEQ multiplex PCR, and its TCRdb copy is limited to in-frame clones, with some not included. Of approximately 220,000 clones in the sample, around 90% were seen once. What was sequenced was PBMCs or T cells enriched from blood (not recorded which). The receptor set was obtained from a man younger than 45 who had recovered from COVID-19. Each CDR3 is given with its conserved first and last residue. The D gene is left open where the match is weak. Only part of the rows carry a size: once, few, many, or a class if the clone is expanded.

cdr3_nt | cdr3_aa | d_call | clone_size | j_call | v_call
TGTGCCAGCAGCCTGTGGGGACTAGCGGGGGGAGGTTCCTACGAGCAGTACTTC | CASSLWGLAGGGSYEQYF | TRBD2 | . | TRBJ2-7 | TRBV5-4
TGTGCCAGCAGGTGGCAGGGGGCCCCTGAAGCTTTCTTT | CASRWQGAPEAFF | TRBD1 | . | TRBJ1-1 | TRBV3-1/TRBV3-2
TGTGCCAGTAGTACCCGGGAGGGGCGGCTTTCCTACGAGCAGTACTTC | CASSTREGRLSYEQYF | TRBD2 | . | TRBJ2-7 | TRBV19
TGTGCCAGCAGTGAAGCGTTTGGGGGGGCCAACAGGGAGTCTGGAAACACCATATATTTT | CASSEAFGGANRESGNTIYF | . | . | TRBJ1-3 | TRBV6-1
TGTGCCAGCACCAAGGACATAATCTACGAGCAGTACTTC | CASTKDIIYEQYF | . | . | TRBJ2-7 | TRBV12-3/TRBV12-4
TGTGCCTGGAGTTCCCGGGGAGGGAACACTGAAGCTTTCTTT | CAWSSRGGNTEAFF | . | . | TRBJ1-1 | TRBV30
TGTGCCAGCAGCCACCGACTAGCGGGGGCAGAGACCCAGTACTTC | CASSHRLAGAETQYF | TRBD2 | . | TRBJ2-5 | TRBV7-8
TGTGCCACCCACCCTGCACAGGGTCAAGAGACCCAGTACTTC | CATHPAQGQETQYF | . | . | TRBJ2-5 | TRBV6-6
TGTGCCAGCAGCTTGAGGGGCCTAAACGAGCAGTACTTC | CASSLRGLNEQYF | . | . | TRBJ2-7 | TRBV5-4
TGTGCCAGCAGTGACTCCACCGGGGGGCAGAGTCAAGAGACCCAGTACTTC | CASSDSTGGQSQETQYF | . | once | TRBJ2-5 | TRBV6-4
TGTGCCAGCAGCCAGGTTCGGGGGGGGACTAGCACAGATACGCAGTATTTT | CASSQVRGGTSTDTQYF | TRBD2 | . | TRBJ2-3 | TRBV3-1/TRBV3-2
TGTGCCAGCAGTTTAGCGGAGGGAACCTACGAGCAGTACTTC | CASSLAEGTYEQYF | . | . | TRBJ2-7 | TRBV6-5
TGTGCCAGCAGCCTGTGGCGGGAGAGCTCCTACGAGCAGTACTTC | CASSLWRESSYEQYF | TRBD2 | . | TRBJ2-7 | TRBV28
TGTGCCAGCAGCAGCGAGACTAGCGGCACAGATACGCAGTATTTT | CASSSETSGTDTQYF | TRBD2 | . | TRBJ2-3 | TRBV7-2
TGTGCCAGTAGGGGACTGCAAGAGACCCAGTACTTC | CASRGLQETQYF | . | . | TRBJ2-5 | TRBV19
TGTGCCAGCTCACCAACCCCCCCACTAGCGGTGAACCAAGAGACCCAGTACTTC | CASSPTPPLAVNQETQYF | TRBD2 | . | TRBJ2-5 | TRBV18
TGTGCCAGCAGCTTAGAGACAGGGCGTGGAAGCCTCTATGGCTACACCTTC | CASSLETGRGSLYGYTF | TRBD1 | . | TRBJ1-2 | TRBV7-8
TGTGCCAGTAGTATCCCAGGGACAGAAGGTAGCGAGCAGTACTTC | CASSIPGTEGSEQYF | TRBD1 | . | TRBJ2-7 | TRBV19
TGTGCCAGCACCCTCGGGGCCTACAATGAGCAGTTCTTC | CASTLGAYNEQFF | . | . | TRBJ2-1 | TRBV6-6
TGCGCCAGCAGCTTGGATCGGGCAGGGGGAGAAAAACTGTTTTTT | CASSLDRAGGEKLFF | TRBD1 | . | TRBJ1-4 | TRBV5-1
TGTGCCTGGCTCAGGGTGTCTGGAAACACCATATATTTT | CAWLRVSGNTIYF | . | . | TRBJ1-3 | TRBV30
TGTGCCAGCAGCTTAGTCGGGGGGGTCGCCGCGGAAGCTTTCTTT | CASSLVGGVAAEAFF | . | . | TRBJ1-1 | TRBV7-6
TGTGCCAGCAGCGAACAGGGGAAGACTGAAGCTTTCTTT | CASSEQGKTEAFF | TRBD1 | . | TRBJ1-1 | TRBV2
TGTGCCAGCAGCTTCGTTTTCCGGGACAGACAAGAGACCCAGTACTTC | CASSFVFRDRQETQYF | TRBD1 | . | TRBJ2-5 | TRBV7-2
TGTGCCACCAGCAGAGAAGGACAGTTATATGGCTACACCTTC | CATSREGQLYGYTF | . | . | TRBJ1-2 | TRBV15
TGTGCCTGGAGGAACAGGGGTACGGGTTCACCCCTCCACTTT | CAWRNRGTGSPLHF | TRBD1 | . | TRBJ1-6 | TRBV30
TGCGCCAGCAGCCAAGAATACAGGTTCTACGAGCAGTACTTC | CASSQEYRFYEQYF | . | . | TRBJ2-7 | TRBV4-3
TGTGCCAGCAGCTTAGGTCGGGGGAACACTGAAGCTTTCTTT | CASSLGRGNTEAFF | . | . | TRBJ1-1 | TRBV11-3
TGCGCCAGCAGCCAAGATGGTTGGGACAGGGGGCAATCTGGAAACACCATATATTTT | CASSQDGWDRGQSGNTIYF | TRBD1 | . | TRBJ1-3 | TRBV4-1
TGTGCCAGCAGTGAATGGGAGACAGATACGCAGTATTTT | CASSEWETDTQYF | . | . | TRBJ2-3 | TRBV25-1
TGTGCCAGTAGTATAGTCGCAGGGATAGCCAAAAACATTCAGTACTTC | CASSIVAGIAKNIQYF | . | . | TRBJ2-4 | TRBV19
TGTGCCAGCAGCACAACCGGGACAGCCATAAAGGAGACCCAGTACTTC | CASSTTGTAIKETQYF | TRBD1 | . | TRBJ2-5 | TRBV14
TGCGCCAGCAGCTTGAAGTTCGGGACAGGGAACACCGGGGAGCTGTTTTTT | CASSLKFGTGNTGELFF | TRBD1 | . | TRBJ2-2 | TRBV5-1
TGTGCCAGCTCACCAGGGGGCTCGGTCACTGAAGCTTTCTTT | CASSPGGSVTEAFF | . | . | TRBJ1-1 | TRBV18
TGCAGCGTTGGGGCAGGGGGCCAAGAGACCCAGTACTTC | CSVGAGGQETQYF | TRBD1 | . | TRBJ2-5 | TRBV29-1
TGTGCCAGCAGCTTAACAGGGACCAACACTGAAGCTTTCTTT | CASSLTGTNTEAFF | . | . | TRBJ1-1 | TRBV7-9
TGTGCCAGCAGCGTAGGTCGACAGTCCAGAGGCACTGAAGCTTTCTTT | CASSVGRQSRGTEAFF | . | . | TRBJ1-1 | TRBV9
TGCGCCAGCAGCTTGGGAGGGCATGGCTACACCTTC | CASSLGGHGYTF | . | . | TRBJ1-2 | TRBV5-1
TGTGCCAGCACCGGGAGGAGGGGGGTTCCGGACACCGGGGAGCTGTTTTTT | CASTGRRGVPDTGELFF | . | . | TRBJ2-2 | TRBV28
TGTGCCAGCAGCGTAGCTTTCACAGGTACCACAGATACGCAGTATTTT | CASSVAFTGTTDTQYF | . | . | TRBJ2-3 | TRBV9
TGTGCCAGCAGCTTACGGGACAGGGGGGAAAACACCATATATTTT | CASSLRDRGENTIYF | TRBD1 | . | TRBJ1-3 | TRBV11-3
TGTGCCAGCAGCACACTTACCCGGGTCCCTTTTCGGGATCAGCCCCAGCATTTT | CASSTLTRVPFRDQPQHF | . | . | TRBJ1-5 | TRBV28
TGTGCCAGCAGTTTATTTGGACCGGGGGCCGGGGAGCTGTTTTTT | CASSLFGPGAGELFF | . | . | TRBJ2-2 | TRBV28
TGTGCCACCATGGGACTAGCGGGAGTTGGGGGTAGTGAGCAGTTCTTC | CATMGLAGVGGSEQFF | TRBD2 | . | TRBJ2-1 | TRBV24-1
TGTGCCAGCAGCCCGGGACCAGCGGGGGGGGGTGCGACCCAGTACTTC | CASSPGPAGGGATQYF | TRBD2 | . | TRBJ2-5 | TRBV5-6
TGCGCCAGCAGCTTGCGGGTGATCGACACTGAAGCTTTCTTT | CASSLRVIDTEAFF | . | once | TRBJ1-1 | TRBV5-1
TGTGCCAGCAGCATACCTGACAGGAGGCGAGGACACAATGAGCAGTTCTTC | CASSIPDRRRGHNEQFF | . | . | TRBJ2-1 | TRBV2
TGTGCCAGCAGCAGAGTCGGGGAAATGAACACTGAAGCTTTCTTT | CASSRVGEMNTEAFF | . | . | TRBJ1-1 | TRBV4-2
TGTGCCACCAGTGATCCGAGACAGGGGGCGGATTATGGCTACACCTTC | CATSDPRQGADYGYTF | TRBD1 | once | TRBJ1-2 | TRBV24-1
TGTGCCTGTAAATACCGGACTAGCGGGGCCGGGGAGCTGTTTTTT | CACKYRTSGAGELFF | TRBD2 | once | TRBJ2-2 | TRBV30
TGTGCCAGCTCACCTACTCAGGGGAATTCACCCCTCCACTTT | CASSPTQGNSPLHF | . | . | TRBJ1-6 | TRBV18
TGTGCCAGCAGCTTAGGAGCGGGGCAGACCTACGAGCAGTACTTC | CASSLGAGQTYEQYF | TRBD2 | . | TRBJ2-7 | TRBV11-2
TGTGCCAGCAGTTTAAACAGGGTCAATGAGCAGTTCTTC | CASSLNRVNEQFF | . | . | TRBJ2-1 | TRBV12-3/TRBV12-4
TGTGCCAGCAAACCCTCTGCGGAGTCTGGAAACACCATATATTTT | CASKPSAESGNTIYF | . | . | TRBJ1-3 | TRBV28